These T cell receptor beta chains were read from a single sample in a study of blood T cell repertoires in COVID-19. Produced via immunoSEQ multiplex PCR; TCRdb's table is partial and in-frame only. This table has approximately 310,000 clones, roughly 85% appearing once. What was sequenced was PBMCs or T cells enriched from blood (not recorded which). These receptor sequences come from a woman aged 30 to 39 who had been exposed to COVID-19. The CDR3 runs from the conserved cysteine through the conserved F or W. D genes are given only for firm matches. Clone size is shown for a subset of rows, as once, few, many or a class of expanded clone.

J gene: TRBJ2-5; clone size: .; D gene: TRBD1; V gene: TRBV7-3; CDR3 protein: CASSSTGTGLQETQYF; CDR3 DNA: TGTGCCAGCAGCTCCACCGGGACAGGGCTTCAAGAGACCCAGTACTTC
J gene: TRBJ2-3; clone size: few; D gene: TRBD1; V gene: TRBV19; CDR3 protein: CASSIQGADTQYF; CDR3 DNA: TGTGCCAGTAGTATACAGGGGGCAGATACGCAGTATTTT
J gene: TRBJ2-1; clone size: .; D gene: .; V gene: TRBV3-1/TRBV3-2; CDR3 protein: CASSQRGSSVYNEQFF; CDR3 DNA: TGTGCCAGCAGCCAGAGGGGGAGCTCCGTTTACAATGAGCAGTTCTTC
J gene: TRBJ1-4; clone size: .; D gene: .; V gene: TRBV4-1; CDR3 protein: CASSPDRDPTNEKLFF; CDR3 DNA: TGCGCCAGCAGCCCGGACCGGGATCCAACTAATGAAAAACTGTTTTTT
J gene: TRBJ1-5; clone size: .; D gene: TRBD1; V gene: TRBV24-1; CDR3 protein: CATSETTGGPNQPQHF; CDR3 DNA: TGTGCCACCAGTGAGACGACAGGGGGCCCTAATCAGCCCCAGCATTTT
J gene: TRBJ2-1; clone size: .; D gene: TRBD2; V gene: TRBV10-3; CDR3 protein: CAISESIYGTSGKNEQFF; CDR3 DNA: TGTGCCATCAGTGAGTCGATATATGGGACTAGCGGGAAGAATGAGCAGTTCTTC
J gene: TRBJ2-1; clone size: .; D gene: .; V gene: TRBV7-2; CDR3 protein: CASSRSDVGLGNEQFF; CDR3 DNA: TGTGCCAGCAGCCGTTCCGATGTGGGGCTGGGGAATGAGCAGTTCTTC
J gene: TRBJ2-1; clone size: .; D gene: .; V gene: TRBV24-1; CDR3 protein: CATSGGSKHEQFF; CDR3 DNA: TGTGCCACCAGTGGAGGGAGTAAGCATGAGCAGTTCTTC
J gene: TRBJ1-1; clone size: .; D gene: .; V gene: TRBV11-2; CDR3 protein: CASSLFPGVRVTEAFF; CDR3 DNA: TGTGCCAGCAGCTTGTTTCCAGGGGTTCGGGTCACTGAAGCTTTCTTT
J gene: TRBJ2-1; clone size: .; D gene: TRBD1; V gene: TRBV11-2; CDR3 protein: CASSLGQGAYNEQFF; CDR3 DNA: TGTGCCAGCAGCTTAGGACAGGGGGCTTACAATGAGCAGTTCTTC
J gene: TRBJ1-2; clone size: .; D gene: .; V gene: TRBV30; CDR3 protein: CAWSVFTEEGYTF; CDR3 DNA: TGTGCCTGGAGTGTATTCACTGAGGAAGGCTACACCTTC
J gene: TRBJ1-3; clone size: .; D gene: .; V gene: TRBV30; CDR3 protein: CAWSVLGSSGNTIYF; CDR3 DNA: TGTGCCTGGAGTGTACTGGGCAGCTCTGGAAACACCATATATTTT
J gene: TRBJ2-5; clone size: many; D gene: .; V gene: TRBV5-6; CDR3 protein: CASSLGSGQETQYF; CDR3 DNA: TGTGCCAGCAGCTTGGGTAGCGGCCAAGAGACCCAGTACTTC
J gene: TRBJ1-5; clone size: .; D gene: TRBD1; V gene: TRBV6-6; CDR3 protein: CASSWDRYYKQPQHF; CDR3 DNA: TGTGCCAGCAGTTGGGACAGGTACTACAAACAGCCCCAGCATTTT
J gene: TRBJ2-7; clone size: .; D gene: .; V gene: TRBV5-1; CDR3 protein: CASSLRRQNSYEQYF; CDR3 DNA: TGCGCCAGCAGCTTGAGGCGGCAGAACTCCTACGAGCAGTACTTC
J gene: TRBJ1-2; clone size: .; D gene: TRBD1; V gene: TRBV5-4; CDR3 protein: CASSQTGDYGYTF; CDR3 DNA: TGTGCCAGCAGCCAAACAGGGGACTATGGCTACACCTTC